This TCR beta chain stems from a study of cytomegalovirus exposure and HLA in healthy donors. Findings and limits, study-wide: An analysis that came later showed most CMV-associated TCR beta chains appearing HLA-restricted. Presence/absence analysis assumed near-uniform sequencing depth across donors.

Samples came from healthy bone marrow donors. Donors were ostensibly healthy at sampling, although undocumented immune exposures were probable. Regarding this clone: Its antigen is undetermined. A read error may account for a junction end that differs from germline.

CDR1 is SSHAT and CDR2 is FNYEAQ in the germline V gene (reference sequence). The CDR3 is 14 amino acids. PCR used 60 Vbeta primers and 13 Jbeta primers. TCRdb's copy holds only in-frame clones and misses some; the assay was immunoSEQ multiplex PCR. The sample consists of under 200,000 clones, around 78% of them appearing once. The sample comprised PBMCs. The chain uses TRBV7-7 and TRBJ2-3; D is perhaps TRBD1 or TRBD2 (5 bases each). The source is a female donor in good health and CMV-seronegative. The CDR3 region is CASSLAGSADTQYF. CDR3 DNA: TGTGCTAGCAGCTTAGCAGGGAGTGCAGATACGCAGTATTTT.